What follows describes a single T cell receptor (beta chain). Original methodology: Quantification of nucleated cells was approximated via reference gene primer amplification. The data were produced by immunoSEQ multiplex PCR, yet TCRdb's version contains in-frame clones alone and is incomplete. Clone size and the V and J calls come from that table; the DNA yielded D and trimming. This sample has 200,000 to 300,000 clones; approximately 85% occur once, and the top ten carry less than 4.5%. CDR3 length: 14 residues. CDR1 SGHRS and CDR2 YFSETQ come from the germline V gene. V shed 2 bases and J 5 bases; nucleotides not matched to a gene: 5. This entry is derived from a study of blood T cell repertoires in COVID-19. Turning to the study itself: Collection of acute and convalescent COVID-19 samples took place in the United States, Italy and Spain. Sample material is recorded as cDNA or gDNA derived from T cells, B-cell-depleted T cells, or PBMCs.

The specimen sequenced was peripheral blood. The receptor was isolated from a middle-aged man with acute or convalescent COVID-19. This chain connects TRBV5-1 to TRBJ1-1; 8 positions match TRBD1. The CDR3 nucleotides are TGCGCCAGCAGCTTAACAGGGGGAAGGACTGAAGCTTTCTTT. Its protein product is CASSLTGGRTEAFF.